The text below deals with one T cell receptor (beta chain). Its antigen is still unknown. No base quality information exists; no much larger clone differs at one position. CDR1 is given as MNHNS and CDR2 as SASEGT, both from the germline V gene. Relative to germline, V is 2 bases shorter and J is 6 bases shorter, with 8 bases between their ends. The CDR3 covers 13 residues, taking in both the cysteine and the phenylalanine. The read is trimmed to its CDR3 DNA, 39 bases read in frame from base 1. The data derive from a study of human T cells and chemical hapten exposure (dated by TCRdb to the early 2020s). In terms of the full investigation: For sensitization, 2% DPC in acetone was applied to a roughly 2 cm by roughly 2 cm area of upper inner arm skin. Patients additionally received weekly therapeutic DPC doses to the scalp throughout the roughly 24-week study period. Patch tests used Finn chambers with 0.01% DPC on the upper back, scored after 6 days by International Contact Dermatitis Research Group standards. The patient cohort, mostly female, included alopecia areata with under or over 50% scalp involvement, alopecia totalis and alopecia universalis. Libraries were combined into a pool for sequencing, and differences in TCR yield between samples came mainly from small differences in library volumes within the pool. The study tracked peripheral blood TCR repertoire changes in vivo during primary and secondary sensitization to the hapten diphenylcyclopropenone (DPC) in alopecia patients. Blood was sampled from patients pre-sensitization (week 0) and at 2, 6 and about 24 weeks after DPC sensitization. Blood for TCR sequencing was provided by twenty-nine alopecia patients at one to four time points (pre-sensitization, 2, 6 and 24 weeks).

To prepare the library, RACE was applied. Data came from a NextSeq 500. During library preparation, unique molecular identifiers were attached to individual cDNA molecules so that TCRs could be counted quantitatively and reproducibly. From each blood RNA sample, both TCR alpha and TCR beta chains were sequenced. The original pipeline was this. Samples had a median of roughly 98,000 TCRs, with a range from roughly 23,224 to 750,000. The Decombinator software suite was used to annotate the V, J and CDR3 of the TCR reads. For the PS versus PT1 abundance plots, all samples were subsampled to the same number of TCRs (28,000). Expanded TCRs were defined as absent before sensitization and observed at least eight times at the 2-week time point. The public reads were quality trimmed at Q25 with fastp and then assembled into clones with MiXCR by TCRdb, keeping productive beta chains. CDR3 protein duplicates are merged, each entry listing the most common genes and DNA. The V and J calls reflect TCRdb's pipeline rather than the authors' work. The sample records approximately 260,000 distinct CDR3 sequences, over 7.5% of which are singletons. The ten largest clones capture 1.2% of the sample.

According to the study, the label for this sample's time point signals: pre-sensitization, week 0. The treatment or condition label for this specimen denotes: therapeutic diphenylcyclopropenone sensitization with weekly scalp DPC. Blood at each patch-test visit was drawn before the patch test was applied. Patients were considered eligible if aged 18 to 70, diagnosed with alopecia and deemed suitable for DPC therapy, and patients were excluded if pregnant. Total RNA was isolated from unfractionated whole blood collected in Tempus Blood RNA tubes. The research as a whole found: The number of PT1 expanded TCRs positively correlated with patch test score, significant at thresholds 8, 16 and 32 but not 4. Repeated subsampling changed both the strength of the expansion versus patch-test correlation and the threshold at which the correlation became significant. Compared with pre-sensitization or healthy control sets, expanded TCRs formed significantly more large CDR3 similarity clusters, which is consistent with antigen-driven responses. No change with DPC sensitization was found in the number of TCRs above 1 in 1000 frequency, and no evidence of global repertoire structure alterations was found. Alopecia, a presumed autoimmune disease, was present in all patients, so the immune response of the patients might differ from that of healthy individuals.

This TCR came from a man aged 18 to 35 with alopecia areata. Some clones in this sample may be carry-over from other donors' samples. This specimen was whole blood, taken in connection with sensitization to the hapten diphenylcyclopropenone (DPC). This chain joins TRBV6-1 to TRBJ2-1; TRBD1 could be the D gene, as 5 bases match. The CDR3 is CASSETTANEQFF. The DNA sequence reads TGTGCCAGCAGTGAAACGACAGCCAATGAGCAGTTCTTC.